The next 32 T cell receptor beta chains were all read from a single sample in a study of OX40 agonist ivuxolimab in advanced cancers. Measured with immunoSEQ multiplex PCR; TCRdb has only the in-frame clones, and not every one. Among some 47,000 clones listed, 75% to 85% were seen once. This specimen was CD4+ or CD8+ T cells sorted from blood, taken in a trial of the OX40 agonist ivuxolimab. The receptors were sampled from an adult with an advanced solid tumor such as melanoma, head and neck, liver or kidney cancer.

The V and J genes are TRBV9 and TRBJ2-3; TRBD2 agrees at 11 bases. J lost 1 base, V lost 0 bases, and 10 bases had no gene match. The CDR3 spans 19 residues. Germline loops: CDR1 SGDLS, CDR2 YYNGEE. The CDR3 spells CASSVGLAGGGFGTDTQYF. In DNA, the CDR3 is TGTGCCAGCAGCGTAGGCCTAGCGGGGGGCGGGTTCGGCACAGATACGCAGTATTTT.

This clone was detected a few times. The chain carries TRBV2 and TRBJ2-1; TRBD2 matches at 14 bases. J gave up 7 bases and V 5 bases, and 7 bases lay outside the gene matches. The germline V gene encodes CDR1 SNHLY and CDR2 FYNNEI. The CDR3 has 16 amino acids. CDR3 loop: CASSKSWTSGGNEQFF. The CDR3 region has the DNA TGTGCCAGCAGTAAATCTTGGACTAGCGGGGGGAATGAGCAGTTCTTC.

This clone was observed once. The chain couples TRBV6-1 to TRBJ1-2; D is unresolved. This CDR3 spans 11 amino acids. V lost 11 bases, J lost 8 bases, and 15 bases lay in between. Germline CDR1 MNHNS, CDR2 SASEGT. The CDR3 DNA reads as TGTGCCCTACGGGGTCGGTTGGGCTACACCTTC. It specifies CALRGRLGYTF.

This chain links TRBV4-1 with TRBJ1-1; D remains unclear. V lost 0 bases and J lost 7, with 18 bases in between. Germline lookup yields CDR1 MGHRA and CDR2 YSYEKL. This CDR3 has 16 amino acids. The CDR3 DNA sequence: TGCGCCAGCAGCCAAGAAAAGTCAGGAGGCACACTTGAAGCTTTCTTT. Encoded protein: CASSQEKSGGTLEAFF.

J is TRBJ2-5 and V is TRBV7-8, with TRBD2 identical over 9 bases. Trimming removed 7 bases from V and 4 bases from J; junction bases left unmatched: 13. The germline gives CDR1 SGHVS, CDR2 FQNEAQ. This CDR3 spans 16 amino acids. In nucleotides, the CDR3 is TGTGCCAGCACCGACCTAGCGGGATGGGGGGGAGAGACCCAGTACTTC. Translation gives CASTDLAGWGGETQYF. The entire variable domain, with the rest obtained from reference TRBV7-8 and TRBJ2-5, is as follows: GAGVSQSPRYKVAKRGQDVALRCDPISGHVSLFWYQQALGQGPEFLTYFQNEAQLDKSGLPSDRFFAERPEGSVSTLKIQRTQQEDSAVYLCASTDLAGWGGETQYFGPGTRLLVL.

The chain carries TRBV28 and TRBJ2-5; 8 positions agree with TRBD1. V was pared by 3 bases and J by 2 bases, with 5 bases of the junction left unmatched. Germline V gene lookup returns CDR1 MDHEN and CDR2 SYDVKM. The CDR3 length is 15 residues. CDR3 region: CASSFRQGRQETQYF. CDR3 sequence (DNA): TGTGCCAGCAGTTTCCGACAGGGGCGGCAAGAGACCCAGTACTTC.

The rearrangement uses TRBV28 and TRBJ1-1, with D perhaps matching TRBD1 (5 bases). The V and J ends lost 7 bases and 11 bases respectively, with 26 bases between them. The CDR3 length is 15 residues. Germline V CDR1 and CDR2: MDHEN, SYDVKM. This CDR3 is CASTQAGVGPPGAFF. The CDR3 nucleotides are TGTGCCAGCACCCAGGCGGGGGTTGGCCCACCCGGGGCTTTCTTT.

The V call is TRBV4-1, the J call TRBJ2-3; 8 positions match TRBD2. V was clipped by 1 base and J by 5 bases; unmatched bases: 11. There are 17 residues in the CDR3. Per germline, CDR1 MGHRA and CDR2 YSYEKL. The chain's CDR3 is CASSQARAGGHRDTQYF. In DNA form, the CDR3 reads TGCGCCAGCAGCCAAGCCAGGGCGGGGGGCCATCGAGATACGCAGTATTTT.

This chain connects TRBV10-3 to TRBJ1-4; D is ambiguous. The CDR3 is 13 amino acids. The germline CDR1 and CDR2 sequences are ENHRY and SYGVKD. The V end lost 7 bases, the J end lost 5 bases, and 11 bases lay between the germline ends. The CDR3 here is CAITQALNEKLFF. CDR3 in DNA: TGTGCCATCACCCAGGCTTTGAATGAAAAACTGTTTTTT.

V usage is TRBV7-2 and J usage is TRBJ2-1; the D is unclear. The V gene lost 1 base and the J gene lost 0 bases, with 19 bases spanning the gap. Germline V lookup: CDR1 SGHTA, CDR2 FQGNSA. The CDR3 is 19 residues long. CDR3 loop: CASSLDQLTSPSSYNEQFF. The CDR3 bases are TGTGCCAGCAGCTTAGATCAGCTTACCAGTCCCAGCTCCTACAATGAGCAGTTCTTC.

The chain joins TRBV10-3 to TRBJ1-4; possibly TRBD1 for D (5 bases). CDR1 ENHRY and CDR2 SYGVKD come from the germline V gene. There are 15 residues in the CDR3. V was cut by 0 bases and J by 5 bases, with 10 bases left in between. The CDR3 spells CAISESRGTNEKLFF. The CDR3 DNA sequence: TGTGCCATCAGTGAGTCAAGGGGAACCAATGAAAAACTGTTTTTT.

This chain links TRBV5-3 with TRBJ2-2; TRBD1 is a possible D gene (5 bases). TRBV5-3 is filed as an ORF, its function uncertain. V lost 4 bases to trimming and J lost 6 bases, with 10 bases between them. The CDR3 is 13 amino acids. The CDR3: CARSEGVAGELFF. The CDR3 DNA sequence: TGTGCCAGAAGCGAAGGGGTCGCCGGGGAGCTGTTTTTT.

The chain uses TRBV5-1 and TRBJ2-5; the match to TRBD2 covers 7 bases. CDR3 length: 15 residues. Germline V gene lookup returns CDR1 SGHRS and CDR2 YFSETQ. Germline trimming cut 4 bases from V and 1 base from J; bases unmatched to any gene: 7. The CDR3 coding sequence is TGCGCCAGCAGCCCGGGGGGTGGCGTCCAAGAGACCCAGTACTTC. This sequence encodes CASSPGGGVQETQYF. The variable domain in full, completed from reference TRBV5-1 and TRBJ2-5, reads KAGVTQTPRYLIKTRGQQVTLSCSPISGHRSVSWYQQTPGQGLQFLFEYFSETQRNKGNFPGRFSGRQFSNSRSEMNVSTLELGDSALYLCASSPGGGVQETQYFGPGTRLLVL.

This sequence joins TRBV7-9 and TRBJ2-1; 9 nucleotides line up with TRBD1. This CDR3 has 17 amino acids. Germline V gene data show CDR1 as SEHNR and CDR2 as FQNEAQ (reference sequence). J was trimmed by 0 bases and V by 5 bases; bases with no gene match: 8. CDR3 in amino acids: CASSLRGTGSSYNEQFF. The CDR3 region has the DNA TGTGCCAGCAGCCTACGTGGGACAGGGAGCTCCTACAATGAGCAGTTCTTC.

CDR3: CASSLVLNTEAFF. DNA for the CDR3: TGTGCCAGCAGCTTAGTGCTGAACACTGAAGCTTTCTTT. This chain links TRBV7-8 with TRBJ1-1, with no clear D. V gave up 1 base and J gave up 0 bases, with 3 bases separating them. CDR1 is SGHVS and CDR2 is FQNEAQ in the germline V gene. This CDR3 spans 13 amino acids.

This chain joins TRBV4-1 and TRBJ2-5; 8 bases align to TRBD2. This CDR3 has 17 residues. V shed 4 bases and J 2 bases; nucleotides not matched to a gene: 12. Germline CDR1 MGHRA, CDR2 YSYEKL. CDR3 DNA sequence: TGCGCCAGCAGCCCGATCCTCAGCGGGGGAGCACAAGAGACCCAGTACTTC. Translation: CASSPILSGGAQETQYF.

This clone was seen once. The rearrangement joins TRBV18 to TRBJ1-3; D is ambiguous. Looked up from germline, CDR1 is KGHSH and CDR2 is LQKENI. Trimming took 5 bases from V and 4 from J, leaving 18 bases between them. The CDR3 runs 16 residues. CDR3 sequence (DNA): TGTGCCAGCTCAGCTAAGACCCTACAAACCGGAAACACCATATATTTT. This sequence encodes CASSAKTLQTGNTIYF.

The CDR3 region is CASMQLAGETQYF. The DNA for the CDR3 is TGTGCCAGCATGCAACTAGCGGGGGAGACCCAGTACTTC. The chain employs TRBV7-2 and TRBJ2-5; 10 nucleotides agree with TRBD2. This CDR3 contains 13 residues. J was trimmed by 5 bases and V by 7 bases; bases with no gene match: 4. Germline CDR1 SGHTA, CDR2 FQGNSA.

The chain uses TRBV19 and TRBJ2-5, with 9 bases fitting TRBD2. Germline loops: CDR1 LNHDA, CDR2 SQIVND (reference sequence). The CDR3 is made up of 17 amino acids. With 3 bases clipped from V and 4 bases from J, the junction kept 12 bases outside the gene matches. The CDR3 sequence: CASSIFRGVAGAETQYF. The CDR3 DNA follows: TGTGCCAGTAGTATTTTTCGGGGCGTAGCGGGAGCAGAGACCCAGTACTTC.

This clone was seen more than once but under ten times. The chain has TRBV30 and TRBJ1-3; no clear D gene. This CDR3 is built from 16 residues. CDR1 and CDR2 from the germline V gene are GTSNPN and SVGIG (reference sequence). Between the trimmed V and J ends, which lost 7 bases and 0 bases, there was a span of 19 bases. DNA for the CDR3: TGTGCCTTCTCGAGTACGGCCGGAAACTCTGGAAACACCATATATTTT. It translates to CAFSSTAGNSGNTIYF.

The chain combines TRBV7-3 with TRBJ2-1; D could derive from TRBD1 or TRBD2 (6 bases each). The CDR3 runs to 16 residues. V was cut by 0 bases and J by 0 bases, with 9 bases left in between. Looked up from germline, CDR1 is SGHTA and CDR2 is FQGTGA. For the CDR3, the DNA is TGTGCCAGCAGCTTAACGGGGGGCCCCTCCTACAATGAGCAGTTCTTC. Translating gives CASSLTGGPSYNEQFF.

This chain uses TRBV7-9 with TRBJ2-7; D is perhaps TRBD1 or TRBD2 (6 bases each). V lost 1 base and J lost 6, with 16 bases in between. The germline CDR1 and CDR2 sequences are SEHNR and FQNEAQ (reference sequence). This CDR3 is built from 15 residues. For the CDR3, the DNA is TGTGCCAGCAGCTTAGACCCCCGAAGGGGGGTCGAGCAGTACTTC. Its protein is CASSLDPRRGVEQYF.

This clone showed up just a few times. The chain uses TRBV19 and TRBJ1-1, with D uncertain. The CDR3 contains 15 residues. Germline CDR1 and CDR2: LNHDA and SQIVND (reference sequence). The V gene lost 0 bases and the J gene lost 5 bases, with 13 bases spanning the gap. The CDR3 is CASSIDPGRWTEAFF. The CDR3 bases are TGTGCCAGTAGTATAGATCCAGGAAGATGGACTGAAGCTTTCTTT.

The V call is TRBV12-5, the J call TRBJ2-5, with D perhaps matching TRBD1 (6 bases). The CDR3 has 14 amino acids. Trimming left V 4 bases short and J 7 bases short, with 16 bases between. Germline loops: CDR1 LGHNT, CDR2 FRNRAP. The CDR3 here is CASGSGQRVGTQYF. CDR3 nucleotide sequence: TGTGCTAGTGGTTCCGGACAGCGCGTTGGGACCCAGTACTTC. The full variable domain, in which reference TRBV12-5 and TRBJ2-5 provide the parts outside the CDR3, is DARVTQTPRHKVTEMGQEVTMRCQPILGHNTVFWYRQTMMQGLELLAYFRNRAPLDDSGMPKDRFSAEMPDATLATLKIQPSEPRDSAVYFCASGSGQRVGTQYFGPGTRLLVL.

In DNA form, the CDR3 reads TGCGCCAGCAGCCAAGATAAGGCGGGAGGGTCCTACAATGAGCAGTTCTTC. It codes for CASSQDKAGGSYNEQFF. The chain has TRBV4-3 and TRBJ2-1; 9 positions match TRBD2. The CDR3 spans 17 residues. Trimming cost V 0 bases and J 1 base; bases outside gene matches: 4. From germline, CDR1 is LGHNA and CDR2 YSLEER.

This chain uses TRBV6-5 with TRBJ1-3, with D maybe TRBD1 (5 bases). Deletions cut 8 bases from V and 0 bases from J, with 14 bases between. The CDR3 is 15 residues long. Germline CDR1 MNHEY, CDR2 SVGAGI. CDR3 amino acids: CASSKDGASGNTIYF. As DNA, the CDR3 is TGTGCCAGCTCCAAGGACGGGGCCTCTGGAAACACCATATATTTT.

V usage is TRBV18 and J usage is TRBJ2-1; 10 bases align to TRBD2. CDR1 is KGHSH, CDR2 LQKENI, per germline. Losses at the gene ends were 0 bases for V and 6 bases for J; bases not matched to a gene: 8. The CDR3 loop spans 17 amino acids. The CDR3 here is CASSPPLAGASGNEQFF. The CDR3 DNA reads TGTGCCAGCTCACCACCCCTAGCGGGAGCCTCTGGCAATGAGCAGTTCTTC. Looking up the rest from reference TRBV18 and TRBJ2-1 gives the full variable domain: NAGVMQNPRHLVRRRGQEARLRCSPMKGHSHVYWYRQLPEEGLKFMVYLQKENIIDESGMPKERFSAEFPKEGPSILRIQQVVRGDSAAYFCASSPPLAGASGNEQFFGPGTRLTVL.

The V call is TRBV5-1, the J call TRBJ2-1; D possibly corresponds to TRBD2 (5 bases). This CDR3 is built from 14 residues. Germline CDR1 and CDR2: SGHRS and YFSETQ. Deletions cut 0 bases from V and 9 bases from J, with 13 bases between. The CDR3 is CASSLEGAAGEQFF. Here the CDR3 DNA reads TGCGCCAGCAGCTTGGAGGGAGCGGCAGGTGAGCAGTTCTTC.

The chain joins TRBV5-1 to TRBJ1-1, with 7 positions matching TRBD1. Trimming at V came to 1 base and at J to 6 bases, leaving 9 bases not matched to a gene. Germline values: CDR1 SGHRS, CDR2 YFSETQ. The CDR3 sequence is 15 residues long. The CDR3 coding sequence is TGCGCCAGCAGCTTGAGCAGGGGGGGGGTGGCTGAAGCTTTCTTT. It codes for CASSLSRGGVAEAFF.

This clone was observed a single time. CDR3 nucleotide sequence: TGTGCCAGCAGCGTACGGACATTTGGGGAGACCCAGTACTTC. The encoded protein is CASSVRTFGETQYF. This chain uses TRBV9 with TRBJ2-5; a possible D gene is TRBD1 (5 bases). The CDR3 is made up of 14 amino acids. V was pared by 1 base and J by 5 bases, with 12 bases between. The germline V gene encodes CDR1 SGDLS and CDR2 YYNGEE.

This clone was seen only once. The J gene is TRBJ2-7, the V gene TRBV4-3; D may correspond to TRBD1 or TRBD2 (6 bases each). The V end lost 5 bases, the J end lost 4 bases, and 18 bases lay between the germline ends. The CDR3 loop spans 15 amino acids. Per germline, CDR1 LGHNA and CDR2 YSLEER. The CDR3 loop is CASSKNAGGSYEQYF. CDR3 sequence (DNA): TGCGCCAGCAGCAAAAACGCCGGGGGCAGTTACGAGCAGTACTTC.

The chain is built from TRBV14 and TRBJ2-2; TRBD1 agrees at 7 bases. V lost 1 base to trimming and J lost 0 bases; unmatched junction nucleotides: 5. Germline values: CDR1 SGHDN, CDR2 FVKESK. The CDR3 loop spans 17 amino acids. The CDR3 region is CASSQATGFTNTGELFF. Written as DNA, the CDR3 is TGTGCCAGCAGCCAAGCGACAGGGTTTACGAACACCGGGGAGCTGTTTTTT. Looking up the rest from reference TRBV14 and TRBJ2-2 gives the full variable domain: EAGVTQFPSHSVIEKGQTVTLRCDPISGHDNLYWYRRVMGKEIKFLLHFVKESKQDESGMPNNRFLAERTGGTYSTLKVQPAELEDSGVYFCASSQATGFTNTGELFFGEGSRLTVL.